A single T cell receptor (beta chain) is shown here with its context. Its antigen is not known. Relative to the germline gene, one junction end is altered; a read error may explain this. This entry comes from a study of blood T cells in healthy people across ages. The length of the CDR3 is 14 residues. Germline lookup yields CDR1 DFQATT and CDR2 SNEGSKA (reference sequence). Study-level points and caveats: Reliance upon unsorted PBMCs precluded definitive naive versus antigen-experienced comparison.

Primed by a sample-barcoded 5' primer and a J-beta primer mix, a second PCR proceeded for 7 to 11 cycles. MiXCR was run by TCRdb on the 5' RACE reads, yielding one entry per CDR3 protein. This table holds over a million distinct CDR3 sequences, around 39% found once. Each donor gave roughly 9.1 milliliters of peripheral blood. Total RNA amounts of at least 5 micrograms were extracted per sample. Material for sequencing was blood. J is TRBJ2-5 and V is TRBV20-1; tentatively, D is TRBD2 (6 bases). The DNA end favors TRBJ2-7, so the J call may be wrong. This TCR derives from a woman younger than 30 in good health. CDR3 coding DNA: TGCAGCGCTAGCGATGGGACTTTGACGAACGAGCAGTACTTC. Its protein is CSASDGTLTNEQYF.